Below are 28 T cell receptor beta chains sequenced from a single sample in a study of T cell changes during pregnancy in multiple sclerosis. Using immunoSEQ multiplex PCR, the repertoire was profiled, and TCRdb retains in-frame clones only, with some absent. The repertoire includes more than 50,000 clones, about 89% of them detected once, and almost 0.5% sits in the top ten. Sample: CD4+ T cells from peripheral blood mononuclear cells, taken after pregnancy. Receptor source: a female donor in good health, enrolled as a control in a pregnancy study.

This rearrangement joins TRBV9 to TRBJ2-3; 11 positions match TRBD2. Germline lookup yields CDR1 SGDLS and CDR2 YYNGEE. The CDR3 runs 18 residues. J was trimmed by 4 bases and V by 4 bases; bases with no gene match: 14. The CDR3: CASSTRLAGRAYADTQYF. For the CDR3, the DNA is TGTGCCAGCAGCACCCGACTAGCGGGACGGGCCTATGCAGATACGCAGTATTTT.

This chain links TRBV18 with TRBJ1-5; 7 bases are shared with TRBD1. The CDR3 spans 14 residues. Losses at the gene ends were 3 bases for V and 6 bases for J; bases not matched to a gene: 5. Per the germline V gene, CDR1 is KGHSH and CDR2 is LQKENI. The CDR3 sequence is CASSPTGASQPQHF. The CDR3, as DNA: TGTGCCAGCTCACCCACAGGGGCCAGTCAGCCCCAGCATTTT.

The chain uses TRBV5-4 and TRBJ2-2; 7 positions agree with TRBD1. Per the germline V gene, CDR1 is SGHNT and CDR2 is YYREEE (reference sequence). V lost 2 bases, J lost 1 base, and 2 bases stayed unmatched. The CDR3 is 15 amino acids. The CDR3 protein is CASSLGDRNTGELFF. The CDR3 nucleotides are TGTGCCAGCAGCTTAGGGGACAGGAACACCGGGGAGCTGTTTTTT.

The V and J genes are TRBV6-6 and TRBJ2-5, with a weak D call TRBD2 (6 bases). Germline V gene lookup returns CDR1 MNHNY and CDR2 SVGAGI (reference sequence). Trimming pared 0 bases from V and 5 bases from J, leaving 10 bases between. CDR3 length: 14 amino acids. DNA of the CDR3: TGTGCCAGCAGTTACTCCCCTGGGGGGGAGACCCAGTACTTC. Its protein is CASSYSPGGETQYF.

The chain has TRBV15 and TRBJ1-2; D might be TRBD1 (5 bases). The CDR3 is made up of 14 amino acids. Germline V CDR1 and CDR2: LNHNV, YYDKDF (reference sequence). Trimming took 3 bases from V and 4 from J, leaving 12 bases between them. CDR3 bases: TGTGCCACCAGCAGGAACCAGGGCCCCTATGGCTACACCTTC. Its protein is CATSRNQGPYGYTF.

This chain joins TRBV12-5 and TRBJ2-2; no clear D gene. The V gene lost 6 bases and the J gene lost 2 bases, with 13 bases spanning the gap. The CDR3 is 15 amino acids. CDR1 LGHNT and CDR2 FRNRAP come from the germline V gene. CDR3 sequence (DNA): TGTGCTAGTGGGGAGAGGCTCCTCAACACCGGGGAGCTGTTTTTT. Translation gives CASGERLLNTGELFF.

In DNA, the CDR3 is TGTGCCAGCACCGATCCGGGACAGGGACTCTATAAGCAGTACTTC. This sequence encodes CASTDPGQGLYKQYF. The chain combines TRBV6-5 with TRBJ2-7; 9 bases fit TRBD1. The V and J ends lost 7 bases and 8 bases, in that order; junction bases with no gene match: 15. CDR3 length: 15 residues. Germline V CDR1 and CDR2: MNHEY, SVGAGI.

In this sample, this clone turned up once. This chain joins TRBV18 and TRBJ2-5; unclear D gene. V was trimmed by 6 bases and J by 2 bases, leaving 13 bases between them. This CDR3 contains 14 residues. CDR1 is KGHSH, CDR2 LQKENI, per germline. CDR3 nucleotides: TGTGCCAGCTCCAACTACCGAAAACAAGAGACCCAGTACTTC. This sequence encodes CASSNYRKQETQYF.

The chain couples TRBV29-1 to TRBJ2-5; D gene uncertain. The germline gives CDR1 SQVTM, CDR2 ANQGSEA. The CDR3 length is 12 residues. The V end lost 3 bases, the J end lost 1 base, and 6 bases lay between the germline ends. The CDR3 DNA is TGCAGCGTTGACAGGCGCCAAGAGACCCAGTACTTC. Translated, it gives CSVDRRQETQYF.

This sequence joins TRBV25-1 and TRBJ2-1; TRBD2 matches at 7 bases. Unmatched junction bases numbered 9, after V lost 3 bases and J lost 4 bases. Germline assignment: CDR1 MGHDK and CDR2 SYGVNS. The CDR3 is made up of 16 amino acids. This CDR3 is CASSDPGGGIYNEQFF. CDR3 nucleotides: TGTGCCAGCAGTGATCCGGGCGGGGGAATATACAATGAGCAGTTCTTC.

The chain is built from TRBV18 and TRBJ1-2, with 7 bases lining up with TRBD1. In germline, CDR1 is KGHSH, CDR2 LQKENI. The V segment lost 4 bases and the J segment 6 bases; nucleotides outside the gene matches: 11. The CDR3 is 15 residues long. The CDR3 reads CASSRETGTANGYTF. The CDR3 nucleotides read TGTGCCAGCTCACGGGAGACAGGGACAGCTAATGGCTACACCTTC.

This sequence joins TRBV19 and TRBJ1-3; TRBD1 aligns across 9 bases. Germline lookup yields CDR1 LNHDA and CDR2 SQIVND (reference sequence). The CDR3 has 15 amino acids. J was trimmed by 0 bases and V by 6 bases; bases with no gene match: 3. As DNA, the CDR3 is TGTGCCAGTAGATGGGGACAGGGCTCTGGAAACACCATATATTTT. As protein: CASRWGQGSGNTIYF.

The rearrangement joins TRBV5-4 to TRBJ1-2, with 7 bases aligning to TRBD1. CDR3 length equals 14 residues. Germline CDR1 is SGHNT and CDR2 is YYREEE (reference sequence). Trimming cost V 0 bases and J 4 bases; bases outside gene matches: 3. The CDR3 DNA reads TGTGCCAGCAGCTTGGACAGGGGAGCCTATGGCTACACCTTC. This gives the protein CASSLDRGAYGYTF.

There are a few counts of this clone. The chain uses TRBV4-1 and TRBJ2-4; D is unresolved. There are 16 residues in the CDR3. The germline CDR1 and CDR2 sequences are MGHRA and YSYEKL. Trimming pared 5 bases from V and 0 bases from J, leaving 14 bases between. The CDR3 region has the DNA TGCGCCAGCAGCGGAGTCGGTTTTTTAGCCAAAAACATTCAGTACTTC. This translates into CASSGVGFLAKNIQYF.

V is TRBV12-5 and J is TRBJ2-5; possible D gene TRBD1, 6 bases. This CDR3 region has 17 residues. V dropped 3 bases and J dropped 2 bases, with 19 bases sitting between them. Germline V gives CDR1 LGHNT, CDR2 FRNRAP. The CDR3 here is CASGLTYLGQFQETQYF. CDR3 DNA sequence: TGTGCTAGTGGTTTAACCTACCTTGGACAGTTTCAAGAGACCCAGTACTTC.

The chain combines TRBV7-6 with TRBJ2-5; 11 bases match TRBD2. The CDR3 runs 15 residues. Germline CDR1 is SGHVS and CDR2 is FNYEAQ. Trimming cost V 4 bases and J 5 bases; bases outside gene matches: 6. Here the CDR3 reads CASSYSGGASETQYF. CDR3 nucleotide sequence: TGTGCCAGCAGCTATAGCGGGGGGGCCTCGGAGACCCAGTACTTC.

This chain joins TRBV5-1 and TRBJ1-5; D is uncertain. The CDR3 is 15 residues long. Germline loops: CDR1 SGHRS, CDR2 YFSETQ. V lost 0 bases and J lost 0, with 7 bases in between. CDR3 DNA sequence: TGCGCCAGCAGCTTGGCCCCGGGTAGCAATCAGCCCCAGCATTTT. This gives the protein CASSLAPGSNQPQHF.

This rearrangement joins TRBV5-4 to TRBJ2-3, with 10 bases lining up with TRBD2. The CDR3 spans 18 residues. Germline-derived CDR1 and CDR2 are SGHNT and YYREEE (reference sequence). V lost 0 bases to trimming and J lost 6 bases; unmatched junction nucleotides: 13. CDR3 sequence reads: CASSLAGSSGGAKDTQYF. The CDR3 nucleotides are TGTGCCAGCAGCTTGGCCGGTTCGAGCGGGGGGGCCAAGGATACGCAGTATTTT. The variable domain in full, with the rest retrieved from reference TRBV5-4 and TRBJ2-3, is ETGVTQSPTHLIKTRGQQVTLRCSSQSGHNTVSWYQQALGQGPQFIFQYYREEENGRGNFPPRFSGLQFPNYSSELNVNALELDDSALYLCASSLAGSSGGAKDTQYFGPGTRLTVL.

The chain recombines TRBV9 with TRBJ2-2; a possible D gene is TRBD2 (6 bases). Germline lookup yields CDR1 SGDLS and CDR2 YYNGEE. The CDR3 is made up of 16 amino acids. Deletions cut 3 bases from V and 7 bases from J, with 19 bases between. The CDR3 bases are TGTGCCAGCAGCGGACGGCGGGGCCGCAGGGACGGGGAGCTGTTTTTT. Protein: CASSGRRGRRDGELFF.

The chain has TRBV19 and TRBJ1-2; D is unresolved. The germline V gene has CDR1 LNHDA and CDR2 SQIVND (reference sequence). V lost 5 bases and J lost 5, with 12 bases in between. This CDR3 is 13 amino acids long. The CDR3: CASSESSGYGYTF. The CDR3 DNA reads TGTGCCAGTAGTGAGAGCAGCGGATATGGCTACACCTTC.

This clone was picked up one time. The rearrangement links TRBV7-2 to TRBJ1-2, with D possibly TRBD1 on 5 matching bases. The CDR3 extends over 15 amino acids. V dropped 7 bases and J dropped 3 bases, with 18 bases sitting between them. From germline, CDR1 is SGHTA and CDR2 FQGNSA. For the CDR3, the DNA is TGTGCCAGCACCACCATGTCAGGGTCTTACTATGGCTACACCTTC. Translation: CASTTMSGSYYGYTF.

This sequence joins TRBV5-1 and TRBJ2-5, with 11 bases fitting TRBD2. The V gene's germline CDR1 is SGHRS and CDR2 YFSETQ. The CDR3 sequence is 16 residues long. Trimming removed 3 bases from V and 2 bases from J; junction bases left unmatched: 6. The CDR3: CASSYPGLADQETQYF. The DNA of the CDR3 is TGCGCCAGCAGCTACCCGGGACTAGCGGATCAAGAGACCCAGTACTTC.

The V and J genes are TRBV9 and TRBJ2-1, with TRBD1 matching 7 bases. Looked up from germline, CDR1 is SGDLS and CDR2 is YYNGEE. The CDR3 covers 13 residues. J gave up 10 bases and V 1 base, and 5 bases lay outside the gene matches. The CDR3 reads CASSVSGTAEQFF. The CDR3 DNA reads as TGTGCCAGCAGCGTATCTGGGACAGCCGAGCAGTTCTTC. The whole variable domain, remainder taken from reference TRBV9 and TRBJ2-1, is DSGVTQTPKHLITATGQRVTLRCSPRSGDLSVYWYQQSLDQGLQFLIQYYNGEERAKGNILERFSAQQFPDLHSELNLSSLELGDSALYFCASSVSGTAEQFFGPGTRLTVL.

V gene TRBV5-4 combines with J gene TRBJ1-2; D ambiguous. Deletions cut 4 bases from V and 8 bases from J, with 15 bases between. The CDR3 extends over 13 amino acids. CDR1 and CDR2 (germline): SGHNT, YYREEE (reference sequence). This CDR3 reads CASSVDGDPGYTF. The CDR3 bases are TGTGCCAGCAGCGTCGACGGGGATCCGGGCTACACCTTC. Complete variable domain (other parts from reference TRBV5-4 and TRBJ1-2): ETGVTQSPTHLIKTRGQQVTLRCSSQSGHNTVSWYQQALGQGPQFIFQYYREEENGRGNFPPRFSGLQFPNYSSELNVNALELDDSALYLCASSVDGDPGYTFGSGTRLTVV.

In its sample, this clone was seen once. This chain links TRBV13 with TRBJ1-1; no reliable D call. The germline V gene has CDR1 PRHDT and CDR2 FYEKMQ (reference sequence). There are 14 residues in the CDR3. Trimming took off 3 bases at V and 0 bases at J, with 8 bases between the two ends. CDR3 protein: CASSLSIMNTEAFF. The CDR3 DNA reads as TGTGCCAGCAGCTTGAGTATAATGAACACTGAAGCTTTCTTT.

This clone has just one count. This chain joins TRBV5-1 and TRBJ1-1, with a tentative D call TRBD1 (5 bases). V was cut by 4 bases and J by 2 bases, with 12 bases left in between. Germline V lookup: CDR1 SGHRS, CDR2 YFSETQ. CDR3 length: 14 residues. This CDR3 is CASSRRDSNTEAFF. Written as DNA, the CDR3 is TGCGCCAGCAGCAGAAGGGACTCCAACACTGAAGCTTTCTTT.

This rearrangement joins TRBV18 to TRBJ2-7; the match to TRBD2 covers 10 bases. The CDR3 totals 17 residues. Germline V gene sequence: CDR1 KGHSH, CDR2 LQKENI. The V segment lost 3 bases and the J segment 4 bases; nucleotides outside the gene matches: 12. The CDR3 DNA reads as TGTGCCAGCTCACCCACCCTTCGGACTAGCGGCGCTTACGAGCAGTACTTC. Translating gives CASSPTLRTSGAYEQYF.

CDR3 nucleotides: TGTGCCAGCAGCCAGAGGCGCCCAGGGCTCGATAATTCACCCCTCCACTTT. This sequence encodes CASSQRRPGLDNSPLHF. This chain links TRBV7-2 with TRBJ1-6; a possible D gene is TRBD1 (5 bases). The CDR3 length is 17 residues. CDR1 SGHTA and CDR2 FQGNSA come from the germline V gene. V was shortened by 5 bases and J by 5 bases, with 19 bases between the two germline ends.